The 19 T cell receptor beta chains reported below all come from one sample, sequenced in a study of identical twins. TCRdb re-derived calls from the 5' RACE reads in MiXCR, one entry per CDR3 protein. The sample comprises around 650,000 distinct CDR3 sequences, 7.1% of which are singletons, and about 1.6% rests with the top ten. The same specimen was also included in a second study, on yellow fever vaccine responses in identical twins.

Sequenced input: PBMCs. The receptors were gathered from a woman younger than 35 in good health.

Only a few counts were recorded for this clonotype. The chain is built from TRBV5-1 and TRBJ2-2; 8 nucleotides agree with TRBD2. Germline values: CDR1 SGHRS, CDR2 YFSETQ. V was clipped by 0 bases and J by 4 bases; unmatched bases: 5. This CDR3 is 16 amino acids long. The DNA of the CDR3 is TGCGCCAGCAGCTTGGAACTAGCGGCCTTCACCGGGGAGCTGTTTTTT. Translating gives CASSLELAAFTGELFF.

This clonotype has a handful of counts. The rearrangement joins TRBV28 to TRBJ2-3; D might be TRBD2 (5 bases). CDR3 length equals 15 residues. Germline V gene sequence: CDR1 MDHEN, CDR2 SYDVKM. V was shortened by 2 bases and J by 11 bases, with 20 bases between the two germline ends. DNA of the CDR3: TGTGCCAGCAGTTTACGACTGCTATCGAGCGGAGTGCAGTATTTT. Amino acids: CASSLRLLSSGVQYF.

This clonotype was seen ten or more times. V and J are TRBV12-3 or TRBV12-4 and TRBJ2-7; D not certain. The CDR3 is 14 residues long. V lost 3 bases to trimming and J lost 2 bases, with 11 bases between them. CDR3 nucleotide sequence: TGTGCCAGCAGTTTCGCCGGGCCGACCTACGAGCAGTACTTC. Its protein product is CASSFAGPTYEQYF.

Many counts were recorded for this clonotype. The rearrangement uses TRBV5-1 and TRBJ1-4; D possibly corresponds to TRBD1 (5 bases). The V gene's germline CDR1 is SGHRS and CDR2 YFSETQ. The CDR3 loop spans 16 amino acids. V lost 5 bases to trimming and J lost 5 bases, with 19 bases between them. This CDR3 is CASRGRSGAANEKLFF. In DNA, the CDR3 is TGCGCCAGCAGAGGACGGTCCGGGGCGGCGAATGAAAAACTGTTTTTT.

This clonotype has just a few counts. V usage is TRBV25-1 and J usage is TRBJ1-6, with D perhaps TRBD1 (5 bases). Trimming stripped 1 base from V and 7 bases from J, with 11 bases between. The CDR3 has 15 residues. Looked up from germline, CDR1 is MGHDK and CDR2 is SYGVNS. As DNA, the CDR3 is TGTGCCAGCAGTGAATTGCAGGGTTTGAATTCACCCCTCCACTTT. Translated, it gives CASSELQGLNSPLHF.

The chain has TRBV18 and TRBJ2-7, with D perhaps matching TRBD1 (6 bases). Germline lookup yields CDR1 KGHSH and CDR2 LQKENI. The CDR3 loop spans 13 amino acids. Trimming cost V 1 base and J 3 bases, with 7 bases left between them. This CDR3 is CASSPQQGYEQYV. The CDR3 DNA follows: TGTGCCAGCTCACCACAACAGGGCTACGAGCAGTACGTC.

This clonotype was seen more than once but under ten times. The rearrangement links TRBV12-3 or TRBV12-4 to TRBJ2-1, with 13 bases that match TRBD2. The length of the CDR3 is 19 residues. The J segment lost 4 bases and the V segment lost 3 bases, leaving 12 bases of the junction unmatched. CDR3 in DNA: TGTGCCAGCAGTTTCCAGACTAGCGGGGGGCCCGAACTTTACAATGAGCAGTTCTTC. Translating gives CASSFQTSGGPELYNEQFF.

V is TRBV3-1 and J is TRBJ2-2; D call uncertain. The V end lost 4 bases, the J end lost 3 bases, and 6 bases lay between the germline ends. Germline values: CDR1 LGHDT, CDR2 YNNKEL (reference sequence). The CDR3 consists of 13 residues. DNA for the CDR3: TGTGCCAGCAGCCTGTGGGACACCGGGGAGCTGTTTTTT. Its translation is CASSLWDTGELFF.

The V call is TRBV27, the J call TRBJ1-5; no clear D. V was trimmed by 5 bases and J by 6 bases, leaving 11 bases between them. The CDR3 runs to 13 residues. CDR1 is MNHEY and CDR2 is SMNVEV in the germline V gene (reference sequence). The CDR3: CASSSLGFQPQHF. CDR3 coding DNA: TGTGCCAGCAGTAGTTTAGGGTTTCAGCCCCAGCATTTT.

This clonotype was seen at least ten times. This CDR3 is CASSPGHYYEQYF. CDR3 DNA sequence: TGTGCCAGCAGCCCCGGACACTACTACGAGCAGTACTTC. This chain joins TRBV5-6 and TRBJ2-7; TRBD1 is a possible D gene (5 bases). The CDR3 loop spans 13 amino acids. Trimming removed 4 bases at V and 3 bases at J, with 11 bases between. Looked up from germline, CDR1 is SGHDT and CDR2 is YYEEEE.

Worth noting for this clonotype: Because the CDR3's place on the DNA is in doubt, the DNA is left out and the CDR3 is given as listed by TCRdb. The chain links TRBV11-2 to TRBJ2-2; the table's D call, TRBD2, was not checked against the DNA. A total of 18 residues make up the CDR3, ends included. From germline, CDR1 is SGHAT and CDR2 FQNNGV. The CDR3 region is CASSFRAGGPATGELFFF.

In this sample, this clonotype turned up many times. The rearrangement joins TRBV6-1 to TRBJ1-4; possible D gene TRBD1, 6 bases. Germline V CDR1 and CDR2: MNHNS, SASEGT. The CDR3 runs to 16 residues. Trimming removed 5 bases from V and 0 bases from J, with 13 bases in between. The DNA of the CDR3 is TGTGCCAGCAGTCCAGCGGACAGTGCAACTAATGAAAAACTGTTTTTT. The encoded protein is CASSPADSATNEKLFF.

The sample holds many counts of this clonotype. CDR3 sequence: CASSETWGQHEKLFF. The DNA of the CDR3 is TGTGCCAGCAGTGAAACTTGGGGACAACACGAAAAACTGTTTTTT. The V call is TRBV2, the J call TRBJ1-4; the D gene is possibly TRBD1 (6 bases). The CDR3 contains 15 residues. The germline gives CDR1 SNHLY, CDR2 FYNNEI. V gave up 2 bases and J gave up 8 bases, with 15 bases separating them.

The chain employs TRBV3-1 and TRBJ2-5; 9 nucleotides agree with TRBD2. Germline assignment: CDR1 LGHDT and CDR2 YNNKEL (reference sequence). The CDR3 covers 14 residues. The trim removed 8 bases at V and 5 bases at J, leaving 9 bases unmatched. The CDR3: CASGSAGGVETQYF. The CDR3 bases are TGTGCCAGCGGCTCAGCGGGAGGTGTGGAGACCCAGTACTTC.

The table lists this clonotype with many counts. This chain joins TRBV2 and TRBJ2-2; 8 bases are shared with TRBD1. Germline lookup yields CDR1 SNHLY and CDR2 FYNNEI. This CDR3 spans 17 amino acids. The V and J ends lost 1 base and 1 base, in that order; junction bases with no gene match: 5. The CDR3 here is CASSEGQGYWNTGELFF. Written as DNA, the CDR3 is TGTGCCAGCAGTGAAGGACAGGGGTATTGGAACACCGGGGAGCTGTTTTTT.

This clonotype came up many times. The chain is built from TRBV6-5 and TRBJ1-2; unclear D gene. V shed 2 bases and J shed 4 bases, with 8 bases lying between them. This CDR3 has 13 residues. Germline CDR1 reads MNHEY; CDR2 reads SVGAGI. CDR3 loop: CASSYREGYGYTF. CDR3 coding DNA: TGTGCCAGCAGTTACAGGGAAGGCTATGGCTACACCTTC.

The CDR3 loop is CASSLDRTSKETQYF. CDR3 in DNA: TGTGCCAGCAGCTTAGATAGGACTAGCAAAGAGACCCAGTACTTC. This chain links TRBV7-9 with TRBJ2-5, with 8 bases lining up with TRBD2. V shed 1 base, J shed 3 bases, and the junction held 4 bases outside the gene matches. In germline, CDR1 is SEHNR, CDR2 FQNEAQ (reference sequence). The CDR3 sequence is 15 residues long.

In its sample, this clonotype was seen a few times. V gene TRBV29-1 combines with J gene TRBJ2-7; D gene ambiguous. V was clipped by 4 bases and J by 2 bases, with 15 bases between them. The CDR3 spans 14 residues. Germline V gene data show CDR1 as SQVTM and CDR2 as ANQGSEA. The CDR3 reads CSVVEWGNAYEQYF. The CDR3 nucleotides are TGCAGCGTTGTGGAATGGGGAAACGCCTACGAGCAGTACTTC.

This clonotype has more than one count but fewer than ten. CDR3 amino acids: CASTPRESRSTDTQYF. CDR3 in DNA: TGTGCCAGCACCCCCCGGGAATCTCGGAGCACAGATACGCAGTATTTT. This sequence joins TRBV12-3 or TRBV12-4 and TRBJ2-3; TRBD2 is a possible D gene (5 bases). The CDR3 has 16 residues. V was cut by 7 bases and J by 0 bases, with 17 bases left in between.